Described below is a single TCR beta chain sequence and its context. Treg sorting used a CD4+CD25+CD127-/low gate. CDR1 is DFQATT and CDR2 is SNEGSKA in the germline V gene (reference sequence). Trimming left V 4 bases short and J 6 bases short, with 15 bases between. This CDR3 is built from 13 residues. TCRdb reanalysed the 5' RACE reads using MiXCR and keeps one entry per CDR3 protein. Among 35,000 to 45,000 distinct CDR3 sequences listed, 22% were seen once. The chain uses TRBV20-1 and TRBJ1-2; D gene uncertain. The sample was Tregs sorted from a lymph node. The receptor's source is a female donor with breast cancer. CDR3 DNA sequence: TGCAGTGCTAAGACGATTACCCACCATGGCTACACCTTC. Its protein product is CSAKTITHHGYTF.